The clone carrying this T cell receptor beta chain was seen once. The entry originates in a study of blood T cell repertoires in COVID-19. Across the whole study: T cells, B-cell-depleted T cells, or PBMCs supplied cDNA or gDNA.

This table comes from immunoSEQ multiplex PCR, and its TCRdb copy is limited to in-frame clones, with some not included. This sample has about 82,000 clones, with about four fifths found just once. The specimen sequenced was peripheral blood. The TCR originated in a woman aged 40 to 49 with active or convalescent COVID-19.

This CDR3 reads CASTGQGVKPQHF. The DNA for the CDR3 is TGTGCCAGCACGGGACAGGGGGTTAAGCCCCAGCATTTT. This chain uses TRBV6-5 with TRBJ1-5; 11 nucleotides align to TRBD1. V was pared by 7 bases and J by 8 bases, with 4 bases of the junction left unmatched. CDR1 is MNHEY and CDR2 is SVGAGI in the germline V gene. CDR3 size: 13 residues.